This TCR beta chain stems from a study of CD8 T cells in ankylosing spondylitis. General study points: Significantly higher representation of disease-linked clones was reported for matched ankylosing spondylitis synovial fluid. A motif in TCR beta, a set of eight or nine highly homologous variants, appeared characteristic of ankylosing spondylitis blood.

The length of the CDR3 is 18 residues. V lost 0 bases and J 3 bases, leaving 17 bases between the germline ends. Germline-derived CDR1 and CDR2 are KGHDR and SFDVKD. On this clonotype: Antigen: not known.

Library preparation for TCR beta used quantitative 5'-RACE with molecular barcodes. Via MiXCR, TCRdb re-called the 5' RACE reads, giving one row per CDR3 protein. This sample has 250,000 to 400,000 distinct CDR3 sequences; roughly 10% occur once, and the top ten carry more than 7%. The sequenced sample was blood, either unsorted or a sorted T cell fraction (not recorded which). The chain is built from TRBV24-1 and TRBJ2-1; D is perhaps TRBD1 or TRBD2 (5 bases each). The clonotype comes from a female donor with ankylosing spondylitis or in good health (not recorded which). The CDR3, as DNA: TGTGCCACCAGTGATTTGGGTAGGACGGAGAGGGGCTACAATGAGCAGTTCTTC. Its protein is CATSDLGRTERGYNEQFF.